This note documents a single TCR beta chain sequence. The data were taken from a study of blood T cell repertoires in COVID-19. From germline, CDR1 is SEHNR and CDR2 FQNEAQ (reference sequence). The ends lost 3 bases at V and 5 bases at J; junction bases unmatched: 8. The CDR3 has 15 residues. Sequencing used immunoSEQ multiplex PCR; TCRdb keeps in-frame clones, though not all of them. The table lists about 200,000 clones, roughly 80% of them singletons. The specimen was peripheral blood. The chain links TRBV7-9 to TRBJ2-5, with 8 bases identical to TRBD1. The TCR was taken from a man aged 55 to 70 with COVID-19, enrolled during active disease. This chain's CDR3 is CASSFPQGGIETQYF. CDR3 coding DNA: TGTGCCAGCAGCTTCCCACAGGGGGGTATCGAGACCCAGTACTTC. Full variable domain (outside the CDR3, taken from reference TRBV7-9 and TRBJ2-5): DTGVSQNPRHKITKRGQNVTFRCDPISEHNRLYWYRQTLGQGPEFLTYFQNEAQLEKSRLLSDRFSAERPKGSFSTLEIQRTEQGDSAMYLCASSFPQGGIETQYFGPGTRLLVL.